This T cell receptor beta chain was identified during a study of blood T cell repertoires in COVID-19. The protocol was immunoSEQ multiplex PCR, while the TCRdb copy is restricted to in-frame clones and leaves out a portion. The data contain a few hundred thousand clones, approximately 90% of them singletons. The CDR3 extends over 16 amino acids. CDR1 and CDR2 from the germline V gene are LGHDT and YNNKEL (reference sequence). The V end lost 1 base, the J end lost 0 bases, and 10 bases lay between the germline ends. The chain links TRBV3-1 (or the pseudogene TRBV3-2) to TRBJ1-5; D perhaps matches TRBD1 (6 bases). This clonotype was sampled from a man aged 25-40 years with acute or convalescent COVID-19. The sequenced material came from peripheral blood. CDR3 sequence reads: CASSQGGGGSNQPQHF. CDR3 in DNA: TGTGCCAGCAGCCAAGGCGGGGGCGGTAGCAATCAGCCCCAGCATTTT.